This T cell receptor beta chain was documented in a study of neurological immune-mediated disorders. Broader study findings: The greatest TCR clonal expansion appeared in HTLV-1-associated myelopathy and the smallest, falling below healthy controls, in multiple sclerosis. Private repertoires in all groups were suggested, as expanded clones shared no CDR3 amino acid sequences across subjects.

CDR3 length equals 16 residues. Germline values: CDR1 WSHSY, CDR2 SAAADI. V was pared by 0 bases and J by 0 bases, with 9 bases between. The cDNA was generated by 5'RACE with 10-nucleotide random UMIs. TCRdb re-called the 5' RACE reads with MiXCR, one entry per CDR3 protein. The data show around 40,000 distinct CDR3 sequences, with roughly 12% seen just once and around 1.3% held by the top ten. This clonotype has at least ten counts. The antigen is undetermined. The study built unsorted libraries from 2 million PBMCs kept at -80 C. The sequence was collected from a female donor in good health. The chain links TRBV10-2 to TRBJ2-1; D not certain. The sample was PBMCs. CDR3 sequence (DNA): TGCGCCAGCAGTGAGTCAGGGCGAAGCTCCTACAATGAGCAGTTCTTC. Translation gives CASSESGRSSYNEQFF.